This T cell receptor (beta chain) comes out of a study of blood T cell repertoires in COVID-19. Study-wide background: The United States, Italy and Spain supplied acute and convalescent COVID-19 samples. The cDNA or gDNA used as material had been derived from T cells, B-cell-depleted T cells, or PBMCs.

Per the study methods: Counts of nucleated cells, estimated from reference gene primer amplification, were obtained. Assay used: immunoSEQ multiplex PCR; TCRdb lists only in-frame clones, some missing. Clone size and V and J calls were adopted from that table, with D and trimming inferred from the DNA. This table holds 87,000 or so clones, about 87% found once. The germline V gene has CDR1 SGHRS and CDR2 YFSETQ. The CDR3 has 13 residues. Deletions cut 4 bases from V and 4 bases from J, with 11 bases between. The clonotype comes from a man at least 80 years old with acute or convalescent COVID-19. The genes are TRBV5-1 and TRBJ1-2; possible D gene TRBD1, 5 bases. Sequencing was carried out using peripheral blood. CDR3 amino acids: CASSLQETYGYTF. The CDR3 bases are TGCGCCAGCAGCCTACAGGAGACCTATGGCTACACCTTC.